Below, 25 T cell receptor beta chains from the same sample are listed, as sequenced in a study of technical replicates of blood from four donors. Clones were read by immunoSEQ multiplex PCR, and TCRdb kept only the in-frame ones, dropping some. The sample records 64,000 or so clones, around 88% being singletons. The sequencing input was PBMCs. These receptors came from a human donor in good health. Some clones in this sample may be carry-over from other donors' samples.

The rearrangement joins TRBV29-1 to TRBJ2-3; 9 bases agree with TRBD1. CDR3 size: 14 residues. V trimming: 7 bases; J trimming: 4 bases; junction bases outside the gene matches: 9. The germline V gene has CDR1 SQVTM and CDR2 ANQGSEA. Written as DNA, the CDR3 is TGCAGCGCCCCCTCGGACAGGGGCCCAGATACGCAGTATTTT. Protein sequence: CSAPSDRGPDTQYF.

The gene calls are TRBV7-9 and TRBJ1-1; TRBD1 matches at 7 bases. Germline CDR1 and CDR2: SEHNR and FQNEAQ (reference sequence). V lost 1 base to trimming and J lost 0 bases; unmatched junction nucleotides: 11. CDR3 length equals 18 residues. CDR3 bases: TGTGCCAGCAGCTTAGTTATAGGGACAGTAGCTTTGAACACTGAAGCTTTCTTT. It encodes CASSLVIGTVALNTEAFF.

This clone is labeled medium-sized. This sequence joins TRBV7-5 and TRBJ2-4; TRBD2, as called in the table, went unchecked against the DNA. TRBV7-5 is labeled a pseudogene. CDR3 length: 17 amino acids. The CDR3 region is CARSLGSGGTPKNIQYF. In nucleotides, the CDR3 is TGTGCCAGAAGCTTAGGTTCGGGAGGGACCCCCAAAAACATTCAGTACTTC.

The chain employs TRBV2 and TRBJ2-3; TRBD1 aligns across 8 bases. With 4 bases clipped from V and 0 bases from J, the junction kept 3 bases outside the gene matches. CDR1 and CDR2 (germline): SNHLY, FYNNEI. This CDR3 has 15 amino acids. CDR3 DNA sequence: TGTGCCAGCAGTGCGGGACAGGCTAGCACAGATACGCAGTATTTT. It yields the protein CASSAGQASTDTQYF. The full variable domain, completed using reference TRBV2 and TRBJ2-3, is EPEVTQTPSHQVTQMGQEVILRCVPISNHLYFYWYRQILGQKVEFLVSFYNNEISEKSEIFDDQFSVERPDGSNFTLKIRSTKLEDSAMYFCASSAGQASTDTQYFGPGTRLTVL.

This clone is deemed medium-sized. The chain joins TRBV7-2 to TRBJ1-1; tentatively, D is TRBD1 (6 bases). The V end was cut by 7 bases, the J end by 1 base, with 10 bases between. The CDR3 extends over 13 amino acids. The germline gives CDR1 SGHTA, CDR2 FQGNSA. The CDR3 DNA reads as TGTGCCAGCAACTGGGGGCCGAACACTGAAGCTTTCTTT. Translated: CASNWGPNTEAFF.

The chain has TRBV4-2 and TRBJ2-7; 12 positions agree with TRBD1. Germline V gene data show CDR1 as LGHNA and CDR2 as YNFKEQ. With 1 base clipped from V and 2 bases from J, the junction kept 0 bases outside the gene matches. The CDR3 is 15 amino acids. CDR3 region: CASSQGDRGPYEQYF. CDR3 coding DNA: TGTGCCAGCAGCCAAGGGGACAGGGGGCCCTACGAGCAGTACTTC.

The chain joins TRBV29-1 to TRBJ1-2; 11 nucleotides agree with TRBD1. The germline gives CDR1 SQVTM, CDR2 ANQGSEA. V lost 2 bases, J lost 6 bases, and 5 bases stayed unmatched. The length of the CDR3 is 14 residues. The CDR3 region has the DNA TGCAGCGTTGAACCCCGGGACAGGGGGGATGGCTACACCTTC. This sequence encodes CSVEPRDRGDGYTF.

The table lists this clone with a count of one. The rearrangement uses TRBV7-9 and TRBJ2-3; 11 bases are a match to TRBD2. The CDR3 is 16 amino acids. CDR1 is SEHNR and CDR2 is FQNEAQ in the germline V gene (reference sequence). J gave up 6 bases and V 1 base, and 6 bases lay outside the gene matches. In DNA form, the CDR3 reads TGTGCCAGCAGCTTAGTTACTAGCGGGGGTAAGGATACGCAGTATTTT. This sequence encodes CASSLVTSGGKDTQYF.

The chain recombines TRBV27 with TRBJ1-5, with D maybe TRBD1 (6 bases). The germline V gene has CDR1 MNHEY and CDR2 SMNVEV (reference sequence). This CDR3 has 16 amino acids. V shed 0 bases and J shed 0 bases, with 9 bases lying between them. The chain's CDR3 is CASSLSAGVSNQPQHF. CDR3 in DNA: TGTGCCAGCAGTTTATCGGCAGGGGTTAGCAATCAGCCCCAGCATTTT.

The chain employs TRBV19 and TRBJ2-1, with a tentative D call TRBD1 (5 bases). This CDR3 contains 18 residues. Trimming pared 1 base from V and 9 bases from J, leaving 25 bases between. Germline CDR1 reads LNHDA; CDR2 reads SQIVND (reference sequence). The CDR3 DNA reads TGTGCCAGTAGTATAGTCAGAGTTGGGCCTGGGGCGCCGTCTGAGCAGTTCTTC. Translating it yields CASSIVRVGPGAPSEQFF.

This clone was seen once. The genes are TRBV4-1 and TRBJ1-5; no definite D call. This CDR3 region has 14 residues. The ends were cut back, 0 bases at V and 0 bases at J, with 3 bases in the middle. Germline V lookup: CDR1 MGHRA, CDR2 YSYEKL. The CDR3 DNA follows: TGCGCCAGCAGCCAAGACGTTAGCAATCAGCCCCAGCATTTT. Residues: CASSQDVSNQPQHF.

The V and J genes are TRBV11-2 and TRBJ1-1; D perhaps matches TRBD1 (6 bases). The germline V and J ends were trimmed by 0 bases and 7 bases, with 18 bases remaining between them. The germline gives CDR1 SGHAT, CDR2 FQNNGV. This CDR3 region has 16 residues. CDR3 sequence reads: CASSLDLRAGAFEAFF. The CDR3 nucleotides are TGTGCCAGCAGCTTAGACCTCCGGGCAGGGGCTTTTGAAGCTTTCTTT.

The chain employs TRBV4-1 and TRBJ2-7; a possible D gene is TRBD1 (7 bases). The CDR3 has 15 residues. Germline V gives CDR1 MGHRA, CDR2 YSYEKL. Trimming shortened V by 4 bases and J by 1 base, and 14 bases separated the two germline ends. The CDR3 sequence: CASSRGTVTSYEQYF. CDR3 DNA: TGCGCCAGCAGCCGCGGGACAGTGACTTCCTACGAGCAGTACTTC.

The rearrangement uses TRBV5-1 and TRBJ2-5; D might be TRBD1 (6 bases). Trimming pared 4 bases from V and 2 bases from J, leaving 12 bases between. Germline V CDR1 and CDR2: SGHRS, YFSETQ. The CDR3 runs to 14 residues. CDR3 residues: CASSTGQLQETQYF. The CDR3 DNA sequence: TGCGCCAGCAGCACCGGACAGTTACAAGAGACCCAGTACTTC.

The chain uses TRBV6-1 and TRBJ1-6, with a tentative D call TRBD1 (5 bases). The CDR3 contains 18 residues. V was cut by 0 bases and J by 7 bases, with 19 bases left in between. Germline CDR1 and CDR2: MNHNS and SASEGT. CDR3 in amino acids: CASSEAIPGGAWNSPLHF. CDR3 nucleotide sequence: TGTGCCAGCAGTGAAGCGATCCCGGGAGGGGCTTGGAATTCACCCCTCCACTTT.

This sequence joins TRBV7-8 and TRBJ1-1, with D possibly matching TRBD1 (5 bases). Germline lookup yields CDR1 SGHVS and CDR2 FQNEAQ. V lost 2 bases to trimming and J lost 4 bases, with 8 bases between them. CDR3 size: 13 residues. CDR3 residues: CASSLPGITEAFF. The CDR3 coding sequence is TGTGCCAGCAGCTTACCAGGGATCACTGAAGCTTTCTTT.

The table lists this clone with a few counts. The V gene is TRBV11-3, the J gene TRBJ2-5, with 10 positions matching TRBD2. This CDR3 region has 15 residues. Germline loops: CDR1 SGHNT, CDR2 YENEEA. V lost 5 bases and J lost 3; bases outside the gene matches: 6. CDR3: CASSTGTSAEETQYF. As DNA, the CDR3 is TGTGCCAGCAGCACAGGGACTAGCGCAGAAGAGACCCAGTACTTC.

The chain uses TRBV5-1 and TRBJ2-7; D ambiguous. The germline V gene encodes CDR1 SGHRS and CDR2 YFSETQ. V lost 5 bases and J lost 2, with 14 bases in between. CDR3 length equals 14 residues. The CDR3 nucleotides read TGCGCCAGCAGACGAGGCGAACTAACCTACGAGCAGTACTTC. Amino acid sequence: CASRRGELTYEQYF.

CDR3 nucleotides: TGTGCCAGCAGCTTGCGGGGGAGCTTTTACAATGAGCAGTTCTTC. Translation: CASSLRGSFYNEQFF. The chain combines TRBV5-4 with TRBJ2-1; D possibly corresponds to TRBD2 (6 bases). The V gene lost 1 base and the J gene lost 4 bases, with 12 bases spanning the gap. Germline V gene sequence: CDR1 SGHNT, CDR2 YYREEE (reference sequence). This CDR3 is built from 15 residues.

J is TRBJ1-3 and V is TRBV2; no reliable D call. The CDR3 runs 15 residues. The germline V and J ends were trimmed by 1 base and 4 bases, with 11 bases remaining between them. The germline V gene has CDR1 SNHLY and CDR2 FYNNEI. The CDR3 reads CASSEEQLRGNTIYF. Here the CDR3 DNA reads TGTGCCAGCAGTGAAGAGCAACTAAGGGGAAACACCATATATTTT.

This clone was found a few times. The chain couples TRBV4-2 to TRBJ1-2; no reliable D call. From germline, CDR1 is LGHNA and CDR2 YNFKEQ. This CDR3 comprises 17 residues. The V and J ends lost 1 base and 5 bases respectively, with 20 bases between them. The CDR3 loop reads CASSQVEGEGWVYGYTF. The DNA for the CDR3 is TGTGCCAGCAGCCAAGTGGAAGGCGAGGGATGGGTTTATGGCTACACCTTC.

V and J are TRBV7-3 and TRBJ1-3; tentative D call: TRBD1 (6 bases). Trimming shortened V by 5 bases and J by 2 bases, and 13 bases separated the two germline ends. Germline V gene data show CDR1 as SGHTA and CDR2 as FQGTGA. This CDR3 has 15 amino acids. The CDR3 DNA sequence: TGTGCCAGCAGCCCAGGGGCAGGGGCTGGAAACACCATATATTTT. This sequence encodes CASSPGAGAGNTIYF. The whole variable domain, filled in from reference TRBV7-3 and TRBJ1-3, reads GAGVSQTPSNKVTEKGKYVELRCDPISGHTALYWYRQSLGQGPEFLIYFQGTGAADDSGLPNDRFFAVRPEGSVSTLKIQRTERGDSAVYLCASSPGAGAGNTIYFGEGSWLTVV.

The rearrangement uses TRBV7-6 and TRBJ2-7; D remains unclear. This CDR3 is built from 14 residues. Looked up from germline, CDR1 is SGHVS and CDR2 is FNYEAQ. Trimming removed 3 bases at V and 4 bases at J, with 13 bases between. CDR3 in DNA: TGTGCCAGCAGCTTTAGACATTTGACATACGAGCAGTACTTC. Translating gives CASSFRHLTYEQYF.

This chain joins TRBV7-3 and TRBJ2-1, with D perhaps TRBD2 (6 bases). The V and J ends lost 5 bases and 5 bases respectively, with 16 bases between them. The CDR3 totals 15 residues. The germline V gene encodes CDR1 SGHTA and CDR2 FQGTGA. The CDR3: CASSVIPGLHNEQFF. In DNA, the CDR3 is TGTGCCAGCAGCGTGATCCCGGGACTTCACAATGAGCAGTTCTTC.

The chain uses TRBV7-8 and TRBJ2-1; 7 nucleotides match TRBD2. Per the germline V gene, CDR1 is SGHVS and CDR2 is FQNEAQ. J gave up 3 bases and V 1 base, and 9 bases lay outside the gene matches. The CDR3 has 17 amino acids. CDR3 loop: CASSLGALAARYNEQFF. CDR3 bases: TGTGCCAGCAGCTTAGGGGCTCTAGCGGCCCGCTACAATGAGCAGTTCTTC.